This TCR beta chain was sequenced for a study of vaccination effects on CD4 cells after COVID-19. Sequenced by immunoSEQ multiplex PCR; TCRdb stores in-frame clones only, minus some. Here the sample spans fewer than 25,000 clones, about 70% being singletons. The CDR3 loop spans 15 amino acids. V was clipped by 2 bases and J by 10 bases; unmatched bases: 8. Germline V CDR1 and CDR2: ENHRY, SYGVKD. Comments on this clone: Its antigen is unidentified.

ViraFEST assay sequencing came after antigen-specific CD4+ T cells were expanded with viral peptide pools. Isolating CD4+ T cells followed around nine days of culture. Among the vaccine recipients, none had a prior SARS-CoV-2 infection, and nucleocapsid antibodies were negative. In culture with about 10 IU/ml IL-2 and about 10 ug/ml peptides, PBMC were grown at a few million per well. This specimen consisted of CD4+ T cells from PBMCs cultured with HCoV-NL63 spike peptides, obtained before COVID-19 vaccination. V gene TRBV10-3 combines with J gene TRBJ1-6; TRBD1 agrees at 7 bases. The TCR sequence derives from a human donor who received a COVID-19 vaccine. CDR3 residues: CAISEPTGQASPLHF. CDR3 DNA sequence: TGTGCCATCAGTGAGCCGACAGGGCAAGCGTCACCCCTCCACTTT.